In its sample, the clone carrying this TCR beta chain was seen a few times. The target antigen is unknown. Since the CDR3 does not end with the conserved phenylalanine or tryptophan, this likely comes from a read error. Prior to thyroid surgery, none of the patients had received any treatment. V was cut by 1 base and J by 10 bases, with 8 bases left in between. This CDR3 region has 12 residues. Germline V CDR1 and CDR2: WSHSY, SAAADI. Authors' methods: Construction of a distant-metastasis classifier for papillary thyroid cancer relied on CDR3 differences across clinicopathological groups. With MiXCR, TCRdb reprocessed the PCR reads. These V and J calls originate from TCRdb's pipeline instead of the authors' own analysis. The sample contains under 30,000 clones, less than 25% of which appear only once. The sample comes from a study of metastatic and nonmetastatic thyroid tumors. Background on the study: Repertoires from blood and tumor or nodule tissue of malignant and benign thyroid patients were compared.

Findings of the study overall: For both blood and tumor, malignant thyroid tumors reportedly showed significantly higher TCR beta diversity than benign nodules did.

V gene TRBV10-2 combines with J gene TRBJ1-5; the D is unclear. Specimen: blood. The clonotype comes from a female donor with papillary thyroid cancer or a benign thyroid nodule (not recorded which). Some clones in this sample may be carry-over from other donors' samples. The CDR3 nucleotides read TGCGCCAGCAGTGAGTTTATCCATCCCCAGCATCTT. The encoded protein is CASSEFIHPQHL.